The rows below give T cell receptor beta chains drawn from one sample of a study of CD8 T cells in Susac syndrome. TCRdb independently ran MiXCR on the immunoSEQ multiplex PCR reads; one entry per CDR3 protein. The sample lists some 170,000 distinct CDR3 sequences, about 94% seen once, with more than 0.08% in the top ten. The specimen sequenced was CD4+ T cells from PBMCs. These receptors were collected from a human donor with Susac syndrome. The CDR3 runs from the conserved cysteine through the conserved F or W. The D gene is left open where the match is weak. Rows may omit the clone size; those that give it use once, few, many or a size class.

-,TRBV21-1,TRBJ2-7,-,TGTGCCAGCCGCGGGCGGGAGCACCCCTACGAGCAGTACTTC,CASRGREHPYEQYF
once,TRBV6-5,TRBJ2-3,-,TGTGCCAGCAGTCGGACTCGCACAGATACGCAGTATTTT,CASSRTRTDTQYF
-,TRBV5-1,TRBJ1-1,TRBD1,TGCGCCAGCAGCTTAGTCGGGACAGGGCTGAACACTGAAGCTTTCTTT,CASSLVGTGLNTEAFF
-,TRBV7-9,TRBJ2-3,-,TGTGCCAGCAGTCAGGACGGTCCTCGCCTGCAGTATTTT,CASSQDGPRLQYF
-,TRBV20-1,TRBJ1-5,TRBD1,TGCAGTGCTAGTACCCGGGACAGGGATCGCAATCAGCCCCAGCATTTT,CSASTRDRDRNQPQHF
-,TRBV7-9,TRBJ2-3,-,TGTGCCAGCAGCTTAGCGTCGGGACTGACAGATACGCAGTATTTT,CASSLASGLTDTQYF
-,TRBV6-2/TRBV6-3,TRBJ1-1,-,TGTGCCAGCACCTACCGGGGTAAGAACACTGAAGCTTTCTTT,CASTYRGKNTEAFF
-,TRBV14,TRBJ1-2,-,TGTGCCAGCAGCCAAGAATTTGGACGGGAGTCTAACTATGGCTACACCTTC,CASSQEFGRESNYGYTF
-,TRBV7-9,TRBJ2-5,TRBD2,TGTGCCAGCAGCTTAGCCCCGGGACTAGGGGGAGAGACCCAGTACTTC,CASSLAPGLGGETQYF
-,TRBV5-1,TRBJ2-3,TRBD1,TGCGCCAGCAGAACGACAGGGACAGATACGCAGTATTTT,CASRTTGTDTQYF
-,TRBV9,TRBJ1-1,-,TGTGCCAGCAGCGTCTCCTCAAGGAACACTGAAGCTTTCTTT,CASSVSSRNTEAFF
-,TRBV12-3/TRBV12-4,TRBJ2-2,-,TGTGCCAGCACTTTAGAGGGGCTTAGCGGGGAGCTGTTTTTT,CASTLEGLSGELFF
-,TRBV27,TRBJ2-7,-,TGTGCCAGCAGTTTAAATAACAGGGTTTTCGAGCAGTACTTC,CASSLNNRVFEQYF